A single sample is the source of the 27 T cell receptor beta chains below, sequenced in a study of regulatory T cells in long-lasting Graves disease. With iRepertoire HTBI primers and Arm-PCR of CDR3 regions, TCR beta libraries were built. TCRdb re-called the multiplex PCR reads with MiXCR, one entry per CDR3 protein. This repertoire shows about 300,000 distinct CDR3 sequences, around 21% found once; its top ten account for around 50%. Time point denoted: persistent/refractory GD, antithyroid drugs over 5 years with positive TRAb. PBMC RNA was the source of the TCR library. The material sequenced was peripheral blood mononuclear cells (PBMCs), taken when the disease was refractory, from a patient treated with antithyroid drugs. The receptors come from a female donor with Graves disease.

The table lists this clonotype with many counts. The V call is TRBV20-1, the J call TRBJ2-2; a weak D match, TRBD1 (6 bases). Germline CDR1 DFQATT, CDR2 SNEGSKA (reference sequence). There are 15 residues in the CDR3. Trimming took off 6 bases at V and 3 bases at J, with 17 bases between the two ends. The CDR3 loop reads CSAYFGGSDTGELFF. CDR3 nucleotide sequence: TGCAGTGCATATTTTGGGGGCTCGGACACCGGGGAGCTGTTTTTT.

The rearrangement uses TRBV6-4 and TRBJ2-7; the match to TRBD1 covers 9 bases. The germline gives CDR1 MRHNA, CDR2 SNTAGT. V was clipped by 4 bases and J by 2 bases; unmatched bases: 6. The CDR3 is 15 residues long. CDR3 coding DNA: TGTGCCAGCAGTGGCGTCGGGACAGGGCCCTACGAGCAGTACTTC. Its protein product is CASSGVGTGPYEQYF.

The chain uses TRBV6-2 or TRBV6-3 and TRBJ1-1; possible D gene TRBD1, 5 bases. The V end lost 2 bases, the J end lost 5 bases, and 18 bases lay between the germline ends. This CDR3 has 16 residues. Germline CDR1 MNHEY, CDR2 SVGEGT. CDR3 amino acids: CASSYGFMGGETEAFF. In DNA form, the CDR3 reads TGTGCCAGCAGTTACGGCTTTATGGGAGGGGAGACTGAAGCTTTCTTT.

J is TRBJ1-1 and V is TRBV4-1, with a weak D call TRBD1 (6 bases). The ends were cut back, 4 bases at V and 3 bases at J, with 18 bases in the middle. Germline CDR1 is MGHRA and CDR2 is YSYEKL. This CDR3 has 16 amino acids. CDR3: CASSPLFGGLDTEAFF. As DNA, the CDR3 is TGCGCCAGCAGCCCCTTGTTCGGGGGGCTGGACACTGAAGCTTTCTTT.

The chain employs TRBV18 and TRBJ1-2; no reliable D call. The CDR3 is 17 residues long. Between the trimmed V and J ends, which lost 4 bases and 8 bases, there was a span of 26 bases. The V gene's germline CDR1 is KGHSH and CDR2 LQKENI. The CDR3 region has the DNA TGTGCCAGCTCACACGAAAAAGGACGGATATTATGGTACGGCTACACCTTC. It translates to CASSHEKGRILWYGYTF.

This clonotype was seen a few times. This chain connects TRBV30 to TRBJ1-1; no clear D gene. V was trimmed by 3 bases and J by 4 bases, leaving 12 bases between them. There are 13 residues in the CDR3. CDR1 and CDR2 from the germline V gene are GTSNPN and SVGIG (reference sequence). The CDR3 loop is CAWRFGVSTEAFF. The CDR3 DNA reads as TGTGCCTGGAGGTTTGGAGTTTCCACTGAAGCTTTCTTT.

In the case of this clonotype: A far larger clone differs by one base, so this is likely a read error. The CDR3 does not close with the conserved phenylalanine or tryptophan, likely indicating a read error. This chain uses TRBV9 with TRBJ1-5, with D perhaps TRBD1 (5 bases). CDR1 is SGDLS and CDR2 is YYNGEE in the germline V gene. The length of the CDR3 is 14 residues. V gave up 5 bases and J gave up 4 bases, with 13 bases separating them. The CDR3 is CASSLRQGNQPQHV. As DNA, the CDR3 is TGTGCCAGCAGTTTAAGGCAGGGAAATCAGCCCCAGCATGTT.

This chain connects TRBV7-2 to TRBJ2-1; the D is unclear. Trimming cost V 1 base and J 3 bases, with 13 bases left between them. The germline gives CDR1 SGHTA, CDR2 FQGNSA. The CDR3 consists of 16 residues. CDR3 nucleotide sequence: TGTGCCAGCAGCTTAGTACCAGAATTATACTACAATGAGCAGTTCTTC. It codes for CASSLVPELYYNEQFF.

The chain employs TRBV27 and TRBJ2-7, with D perhaps TRBD1 (6 bases). The CDR3 spans 14 residues. Trimming cost V 5 bases and J 2 bases, with 13 bases left between them. Germline values: CDR1 MNHEY, CDR2 SMNVEV (reference sequence). The CDR3 protein is CASSVLQGAYEQYF. In DNA, the CDR3 is TGTGCCAGCAGTGTATTACAGGGAGCCTACGAGCAGTACTTC.

This clonotype occurred many times. CDR3 DNA sequence: TGTGCCAGCAGTCCCCCTTCTAGCGGGAGGCTGTACGAGCAGTACTTC. It encodes CASSPPSSGRLYEQYF. The gene calls are TRBV28 and TRBJ2-7, with 11 bases lining up with TRBD2. The V segment lost 5 bases and the J segment 4 bases; nucleotides outside the gene matches: 10. This CDR3 is 16 amino acids long. Germline V gene data show CDR1 as MDHEN and CDR2 as SYDVKM.

Many counts were recorded for this clonotype. V usage is TRBV6-1 and J usage is TRBJ1-6; D is possibly TRBD1 (5 bases). Germline lookup yields CDR1 MNHNS and CDR2 SASEGT. This CDR3 spans 15 amino acids. V gave up 1 base and J gave up 5 bases, with 9 bases separating them. This CDR3 reads CASSEVQGHNSPLHF. The CDR3 DNA follows: TGTGCCAGCAGTGAAGTCCAGGGCCATAATTCACCCCTCCACTTT.

This clonotype showed up many times. CDR3: CAWTGIDEKLFF. In DNA, the CDR3 is TGTGCCTGGACGGGAATCGATGAAAAACTGTTTTTT. The V and J genes are TRBV30 and TRBJ1-4; D is unclear. V was cut by 4 bases and J by 6 bases, with 9 bases left in between. Germline values: CDR1 GTSNPN, CDR2 SVGIG (reference sequence). This CDR3 has 12 amino acids.

In its sample, this clonotype was seen a few times. This chain links TRBV14 with TRBJ2-7, with D perhaps matching TRBD1 (5 bases). The V gene lost 0 bases and the J gene lost 2 bases, with 14 bases spanning the gap. This CDR3 has 16 residues. Germline CDR1 is SGHDN and CDR2 is FVKESK. The CDR3: CASSQEVGARAYEQYF. The CDR3 nucleotides are TGTGCCAGCAGCCAAGAGGTAGGGGCGCGAGCCTACGAGCAGTACTTC.

A remark on this clonotype: This may arise from a read error, as a much more abundant clone is one base away. The V and J genes are TRBV12-3 or TRBV12-4 and TRBJ2-5; D perhaps matches TRBD2 (5 bases). This CDR3 has 17 amino acids. Trimming stripped 5 bases from V and 3 bases from J, with 22 bases between. DNA of the CDR3: TGTGCCAGCAGTCACCCCCCGATGACTCTGAGGGAAGAGACCCAGTACTTC. It is translated as CASSHPPMTLREETQYF.

This clonotype has a count of ten or more. This rearrangement joins TRBV30 to TRBJ1-2, with 8 positions matching TRBD1. The CDR3 is made up of 15 amino acids. The germline V gene encodes CDR1 GTSNPN and CDR2 SVGIG (reference sequence). The junction had 9 bases not matched to a gene; V was cut back by 2 bases and J by 4 bases. The CDR3 DNA is TGTGCCTGGAGTAAATCCAGGGGGCTCGGCTATGGCTACACCTTC. It encodes CAWSKSRGLGYGYTF.

The chain is built from TRBV13 and TRBJ1-4; weak D call: TRBD1 (6 bases). The CDR3 sequence is 13 residues long. Trimming stripped 6 bases from V and 7 bases from J, with 12 bases between. Per germline, CDR1 PRHDT and CDR2 FYEKMQ (reference sequence). The chain's CDR3 is CASSQGTTEKLFF. The CDR3 DNA reads TGTGCCAGCAGTCAAGGGACAACTGAAAAACTGTTTTTT.

This clonotype was recorded a few times. The J gene is TRBJ2-7, the V gene TRBV20-1; D may be TRBD1 (6 bases). Germline V CDR1 and CDR2: DFQATT, SNEGSKA (reference sequence). The germline V and J ends were trimmed by 6 bases and 6 bases, with 27 bases remaining between them. CDR3 length: 16 amino acids. The CDR3 loop is CSARQGSGVGAGEQYF. In DNA, the CDR3 is TGCAGTGCACGGCAAGGGAGCGGAGTGGGGGCGGGCGAGCAGTACTTC.

In its sample, this clonotype was seen once. A read error is likely here: a far larger clone is one base away. This chain joins TRBV11-2 and TRBJ2-2; no clear D gene. The V end was cut by 5 bases, the J end by 9 bases, with 7 bases between. This CDR3 has 11 amino acids. The germline V gene has CDR1 SGHAT and CDR2 FQNNGV. The CDR3 nucleotides read TGTGCCAGCAGCCCCCCCCGGGAGCTGTTTTTT. Translated: CASSPPRELFF.

Of note for this clonotype: At one of its ends the junction is not consistent with the germline gene, which may arise from a read error. The chain uses TRBV28 and TRBJ2-7, with 7 bases that match TRBD1. The germline CDR1 and CDR2 sequences are MDHEN and SYDVKM. This CDR3 spans 14 amino acids. CDR3 bases: TGTGCCGGCAGTTTCGGGGACAGACCCTACGAGCAGTACTTC. It translates to CAGSFGDRPYEQYF.

The chain recombines TRBV30 with TRBJ2-2, with D possibly being TRBD2 (6 bases). Germline assignment: CDR1 GTSNPN and CDR2 SVGIG (reference sequence). The CDR3 spans 15 residues. The germline V and J ends were trimmed by 3 bases and 7 bases, with 18 bases remaining between them. The CDR3 loop is CAWRESPGEVGELFF. CDR3 DNA: TGTGCCTGGAGGGAATCTCCGGGAGAGGTCGGGGAGCTGTTTTTT.

This clonotype was seen ten or more times. This sequence joins TRBV5-1 and TRBJ1-2; D call uncertain. The CDR3 runs 14 residues. Trimming removed 0 bases at V and 4 bases at J, with 10 bases between. CDR1 is SGHRS, CDR2 YFSETQ, per germline. The CDR3 sequence is CASSLEPGPYGYTF. The CDR3 DNA reads as TGCGCCAGCAGCTTGGAGCCGGGTCCCTATGGCTACACCTTC. The full variable domain, rest sourced from reference TRBV5-1 and TRBJ1-2, is KAGVTQTPRYLIKTRGQQVTLSCSPISGHRSVSWYQQTPGQGLQFLFEYFSETQRNKGNFPGRFSGRQFSNSRSEMNVSTLELGDSALYLCASSLEPGPYGYTFGSGTRLTVV.

J is TRBJ2-5 and V is TRBV7-9; D is ambiguous. CDR1 is SEHNR, CDR2 FQNEAQ, per germline (reference sequence). V lost 5 bases to trimming and J lost 4 bases, with 11 bases between them. CDR3 length: 13 residues. This CDR3 is CASSQYHGETQYF. DNA of the CDR3: TGTGCCAGCAGCCAGTACCATGGAGAGACCCAGTACTTC.

Concerning this clonotype: A much larger clone differs by one base, so this may be a read error. The chain has TRBV2 and TRBJ2-5, with a possible D match to TRBD2 (6 bases). V was pared by 3 bases and J by 11 bases, with 19 bases between. Germline CDR1 SNHLY, CDR2 FYNNEI. CDR3 length: 14 amino acids. This CDR3 is CASSEGLLANEQYF. As DNA, the CDR3 is TGTGCCAGCAGTGAGGGATTACTAGCCAATGAGCAGTACTTC.

This clonotype was counted at least ten times. The chain uses TRBV27 and TRBJ2-5; D might be TRBD2 (6 bases). Between the trimmed V and J ends, which lost 6 bases and 2 bases, there was a span of 16 bases. Germline V gene lookup returns CDR1 MNHEY and CDR2 SMNVEV (reference sequence). This CDR3 comprises 15 residues. The CDR3 bases are TGTGCCAGCAGCCTTACTAGCTACAGACAAGAGACCCAGTACTTC. Translation: CASSLTSYRQETQYF.

V usage is TRBV2 and J usage is TRBJ1-2; TRBD1 is a possible D gene (5 bases). Germline CDR1 and CDR2: SNHLY and FYNNEI. The V end was cut by 6 bases, the J end by 8 bases, with 16 bases between. The CDR3 sequence is 13 residues long. The CDR3 reads CASRQVPHGGYTF. CDR3 nucleotide sequence: TGTGCCAGCAGACAGGTCCCCCACGGGGGCTACACCTTC.

This sequence joins TRBV25-1 and TRBJ2-4; D unclear. This CDR3 spans 12 amino acids. V dropped 4 bases and J dropped 7 bases, with 8 bases sitting between them. From germline, CDR1 is MGHDK and CDR2 SYGVNS. CDR3 residues: CASSGASNIQYF. In nucleotides, the CDR3 is TGTGCCAGCAGTGGGGCGTCGAACATTCAGTACTTC.

V usage is TRBV7-2 and J usage is TRBJ1-6, with a weak D call TRBD1 (5 bases). The CDR3 spans 13 residues. Trimming left V 1 base short and J 11 bases short, with 9 bases between. Germline CDR1 reads SGHTA; CDR2 reads FQGNSA. The DNA for the CDR3 is TGTGCCAGCAGCTTAGGGGGCGAGACACCCCTCCACTTT. It yields the protein CASSLGGETPLHF.